The entry below gives a single T cell receptor (beta chain) sequence along with its context. In the study's own analysis: Nucleated cell counts were estimated from reference gene primer amplification. Only in-frame clones appear in the TCRdb table, and some are missing; sequencing was by immunoSEQ multiplex PCR. The D gene and trimming were derived from the DNA, and the V and J assignments and clone size from that table. The sample records approximately 360,000 clones, around 87% being singletons. These data originate in a study of blood T cell repertoires in COVID-19. Study summary: Acute and convalescent COVID-19 samples came from the United States, Italy and Spain. T cells, B-cell-depleted T cells, or PBMCs supplied cDNA or gDNA.

Trimming cost V 0 bases and J 1 base, with 12 bases left between them. CDR3 length: 16 amino acids. Germline loops: CDR1 LNHNV, CDR2 YYDKDF (reference sequence). The specimen sequenced was peripheral blood. This chain connects TRBV15 to TRBJ1-1, with D maybe TRBD1 (6 bases). The sequence was obtained from a man younger than 35 with active or convalescent COVID-19. The CDR3 bases are TGTGCCACCAGCAGAGATCGGGCAGGGGAGAACACTGAAGCTTTCTTT. This sequence encodes CATSRDRAGENTEAFF.